This paragraph covers one TCR beta chain sequence. This sample is drawn from a study of blood T cell repertoires in COVID-19. Across the whole study: PBMCs, B-cell-depleted T cells, or T cells were the source of the cDNA or gDNA that made up the material.

Germline assignment: CDR1 ENHRY and CDR2 SYGVKD. The CDR3 spans 15 residues. Trimming took 6 bases from V and 0 from J, leaving 14 bases between them. In the source study's methods: Amplification of reference gene primers was used by the study to estimate nucleated cell counts. The data were produced by immunoSEQ multiplex PCR, yet TCRdb's version contains in-frame clones alone and is incomplete. V, J and clone size are taken as reported in that table, and D and trimming were inferred from the DNA itself. The sample shows over 70,000 clones, approximately 85% of them seen only once. During active infection, Seattle patients enrolled and were then monitored through disease.

The sequence derives from a man between 60 and 70 years old with COVID-19, enrolled during active disease. The genes are TRBV10-3 and TRBJ1-2, with D possibly TRBD1 on 6 matching bases. Sequenced material: peripheral blood. The CDR3 is CAIRDSRLANYGYTF. The CDR3 DNA reads TGTGCCATCAGGGACAGTAGGCTAGCTAACTATGGCTACACCTTC.